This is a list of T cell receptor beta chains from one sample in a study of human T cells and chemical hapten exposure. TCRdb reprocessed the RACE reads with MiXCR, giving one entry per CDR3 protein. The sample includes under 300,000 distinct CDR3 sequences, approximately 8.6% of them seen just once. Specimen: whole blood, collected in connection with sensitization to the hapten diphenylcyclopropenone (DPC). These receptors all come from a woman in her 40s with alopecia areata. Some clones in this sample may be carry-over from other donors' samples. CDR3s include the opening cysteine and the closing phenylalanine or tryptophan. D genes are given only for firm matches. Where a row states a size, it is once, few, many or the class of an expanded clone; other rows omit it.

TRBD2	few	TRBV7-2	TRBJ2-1	CASTRDSGGWNEQFF	TGTGCCAGCACGAGGGACTCCGGGGGGTGGAATGAGCAGTTCTTC
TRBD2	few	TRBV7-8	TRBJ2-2	CASSPLARTGELFF	TGTGCCAGCAGCCCACTAGCGCGCACCGGGGAGCTGTTTTTT
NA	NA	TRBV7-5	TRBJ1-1	CISVPEAYLPNTEAFF	NA
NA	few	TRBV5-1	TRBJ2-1	CASSFLWETYNEQFF	TGCGCCAGCAGCTTTTTGTGGGAGACCTACAATGAGCAGTTCTTC
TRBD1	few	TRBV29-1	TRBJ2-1	CSVEVSYPGTGGPRGQFF	TGCAGCGTTGAAGTCTCATACCCCGGGACAGGGGGTCCTCGTGGGCAGTTCTTC
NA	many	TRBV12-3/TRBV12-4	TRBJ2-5	CASSPGRASMGETQYF	TGTGCCAGCAGTCCGGGCCGGGCCTCTATGGGGGAGACCCAGTACTTC
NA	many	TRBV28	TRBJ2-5	CASSLGGSRGETQYF	TGTGCCAGCAGTTTAGGCGGGTCGAGAGGAGAGACCCAGTACTTC
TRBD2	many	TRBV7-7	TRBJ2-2	CASSPGSSGGTGELFF	TGTGCTAGCAGCCCCGGGTCTAGCGGGGGGACCGGGGAGCTGTTTTTT
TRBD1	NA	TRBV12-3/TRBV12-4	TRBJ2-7	CASSRDSPLEQYF	TGTGCCAGCAGTCGGGACAGTCCGCTCGAGCAGTACTTC
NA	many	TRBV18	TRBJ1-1	CASSPRRGSEAFF	TGTGCCAGCTCACCACGTAGGGGGAGTGAAGCTTTCTTT
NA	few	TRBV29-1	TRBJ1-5	CSAEDRDQPQHF	TGCAGCGCGGAGGATAGGGATCAGCCCCAGCATTTT
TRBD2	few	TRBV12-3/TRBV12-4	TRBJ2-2	CASGSGWSTGELFF	TGTGCCAGCGGTAGCGGGTGGTCCACCGGGGAGCTGTTTTTT
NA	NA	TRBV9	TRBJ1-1	CASSAAPTVNTEAFF	TGTGCCAGCAGCGCTGCACCCACAGTGAACACTGAAGCTTTCTTT
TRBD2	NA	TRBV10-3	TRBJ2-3	CAISDTVAGSADTQYF	TGTGCCATCAGTGATACGGTAGCGGGATCCGCAGATACGCAGTATTTT
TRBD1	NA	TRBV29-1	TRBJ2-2	CSVVTGANTEELFF	TGCAGCGTCGTGACAGGGGCGAACACCGAGGAGCTGTTTTTT
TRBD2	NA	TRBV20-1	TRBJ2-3	CSALAGPADTQYF	TGCAGTGCGTTAGCGGGACCCGCAGATACGCAGTATTTT
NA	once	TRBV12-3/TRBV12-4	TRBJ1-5	CASSPGGGTGRNQPQHF	TGTGCCAGCAGCCCTGGGGGCGGGACGGGGCGGAATCAGCCCCAGCATTTT
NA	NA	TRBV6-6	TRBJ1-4	CASSGSYGTNEKLFF	TGTGCCAGCAGTGGGTCTTATGGGACAAATGAAAAACTGTTTTTT
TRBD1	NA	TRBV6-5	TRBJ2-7	CASSRHRGNTYEQYF	TGTGCCAGCAGCCGACACAGGGGAAATACCTACGAGCAGTACTTC
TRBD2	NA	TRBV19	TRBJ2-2	CASSGNPGLAENTGELFF	TGTGCCAGTAGTGGAAATCCGGGACTAGCGGAGAACACCGGGGAGCTGTTTTTT
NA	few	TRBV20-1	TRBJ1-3	CSARDSFSGNTIYF	TGCAGTGCTAGAGACAGTTTCTCTGGAAACACCATATATTTT
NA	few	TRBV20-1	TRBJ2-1	CSARVVGLSYNEQFF	TGCAGTGCTAGAGTTGTGGGCCTCTCCTACAATGAGCAGTTCTTC
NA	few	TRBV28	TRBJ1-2	CASSWGRDIYGYTF	TGTGCCAGCAGTTGGGGCAGAGATATCTATGGCTACACCTTC
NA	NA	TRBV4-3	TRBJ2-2	CASSQDPGPAAGELFF	TGCGCCAGCAGCCAAGATCCCGGACCGGCAGCCGGGGAGCTGTTTTTT
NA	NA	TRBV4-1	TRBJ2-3	CASSQDGGTQYF	TGCGCCAGCAGCCAAGACGGGGGTACGCAGTATTTT
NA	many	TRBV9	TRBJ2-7	CASSVGVSTYEQYF	TGTGCCAGCAGCGTAGGGGTCAGCACCTACGAGCAGTACTTC
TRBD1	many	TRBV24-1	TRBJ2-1	CATSDGQGGQFF	TGTGCCACCAGTGATGGACAGGGTGGGCAGTTCTTC
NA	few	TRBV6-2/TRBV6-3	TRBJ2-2	CASRGGNTGELFF	TGTGCCAGCAGAGGCGGGAACACCGGGGAGCTGTTTTTT
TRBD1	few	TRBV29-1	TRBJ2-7	CSVSGQGLSSYEQYF	TGCAGCGTATCTGGACAGGGGCTTAGCTCCTACGAGCAGTACTTC
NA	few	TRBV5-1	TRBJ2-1	CASSSNTNEQFF	TGCGCCAGCAGCTCGAATACCAATGAGCAGTTCTTC
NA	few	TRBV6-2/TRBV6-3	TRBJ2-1	CASSRGLYNEQFF	TGTGCCAGCAGTCGCGGACTCTACAATGAGCAGTTCTTC
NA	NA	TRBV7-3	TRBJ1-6	CASSLTHSYNSPLHF	TGTGCCAGCAGCTTAACCCACAGCTATAATTCACCCCTCCACTTT
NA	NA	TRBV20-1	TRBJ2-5	CSAAATTSSGTQYF	TGCAGTGCTGCCGCCACGACTAGTTCAGGGACCCAGTACTTC
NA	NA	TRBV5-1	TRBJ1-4	CASSLLGDNEKLFF	TGCGCCAGCAGCTTGTTAGGAGATAATGAAAAACTGTTTTTT
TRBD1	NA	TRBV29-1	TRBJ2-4	CSVAPGQGLAKNIQYF	TGCAGCGTTGCCCCCGGACAGGGACTAGCCAAAAACATTCAGTACTTC
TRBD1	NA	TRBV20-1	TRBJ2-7	CSADRQGYEQYF	TGCAGTGCCGACAGACAGGGGTACGAGCAGTACTTC
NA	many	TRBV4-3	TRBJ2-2	CASSQGNTGELFF	TGCGCCAGCAGCCAAGGGAACACCGGGGAGCTGTTTTTT
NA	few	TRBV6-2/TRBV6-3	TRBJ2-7	CASSYFGITYEQYF	TGTGCCAGCAGTTACTTCGGAATTACCTACGAGCAGTACTTC
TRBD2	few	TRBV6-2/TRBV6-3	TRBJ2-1	CASSRTSGSIYNEQFF	TGTGCCAGCAGTCGCACTAGCGGGAGTATCTACAATGAGCAGTTCTTC
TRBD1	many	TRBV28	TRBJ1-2	CASSPTGRGSNYGYTF	TGTGCCAGCAGTCCGACAGGGAGAGGGTCTAACTATGGCTACACCTTC
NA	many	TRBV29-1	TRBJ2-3	CSVDVSGATDTQYF	TGCAGCGTTGACGTTTCGGGGGCCACAGATACGCAGTATTTT
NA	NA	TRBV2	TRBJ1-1	CASNSDGQNTEAFF	TGTGCCAGCAACTCGGACGGCCAGAACACTGAAGCTTTCTTT
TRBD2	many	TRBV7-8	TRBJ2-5	CASSLVPAGGQETQYF	TGTGCCAGCAGCTTAGTTCCGGCGGGAGGCCAAGAGACCCAGTACTTC
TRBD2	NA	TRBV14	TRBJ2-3	CASSPMDSGVTYTQYF	TGTGCCAGCAGCCCCATGGATAGCGGGGTCACATATACGCAGTATTTT
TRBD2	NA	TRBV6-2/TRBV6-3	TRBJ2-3	CASSYSGLAGGLDTQYF	TGTGCTAGCAGTTACTCCGGACTAGCGGGAGGGCTTGATACGCAGTATTTT
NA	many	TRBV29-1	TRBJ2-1	CSVAGYNEQFF	TGCAGCGTTGCCGGTTACAATGAGCAGTTCTTC
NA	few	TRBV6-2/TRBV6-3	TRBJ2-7	CASRSPLSYEQYF	TGTGCCAGCAGGAGCCCCTTAAGCTACGAGCAGTACTTC
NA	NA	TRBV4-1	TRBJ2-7	CASSQGGHEQYF	TGCGCCAGCAGCCAAGGGGGCCACGAGCAGTACTTC
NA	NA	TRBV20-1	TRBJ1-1	CSARQKSGTEAFF	TGCAGTGCTAGACAGAAGAGTGGAACTGAAGCTTTCTTT